The 4 T cell receptor beta chains given below trace back to one sample, sequenced in a study of T-cell memory formation after mild COVID-19. MiXCR was run by TCRdb on the 5' RACE reads, yielding one entry per CDR3 protein. The data hold about 110,000 distinct CDR3 sequences, with 9.5% to 15% observed a single time. The sample taken for sequencing was PBMCs or a T cell subset sorted from them (not recorded which). The receptor source for this set is an adult woman who had mild COVID-19 (a few samples of this study predate the infection). Cell type and time point are not known.

This clonotype has only a few counts. CDR3 protein: CSARKGHNTDTQYF. Here the CDR3 DNA reads TGCAGTGCTAGAAAGGGACACAACACAGATACGCAGTATTTT. This chain connects TRBV20-1 to TRBJ2-3, with D perhaps matching TRBD1 (6 bases). The germline V gene has CDR1 DFQATT and CDR2 SNEGSKA (reference sequence). There are 14 residues in the CDR3. Trimming took off 2 bases at V and 2 bases at J, with 11 bases between the two ends.

The CDR3 protein is CAISETGTETQYF. The DNA for the CDR3 is TGTGCCATCAGCGAGACAGGGACGGAGACCCAGTACTTC. The chain recombines TRBV10-3 with TRBJ2-5; 7 nucleotides line up with TRBD1. V lost 6 bases to trimming and J lost 5 bases; unmatched junction nucleotides: 6. Germline V lookup: CDR1 ENHRY, CDR2 SYGVKD. The length of the CDR3 is 13 residues.

This clonotype was counted only a few times. V gene TRBV9 combines with J gene TRBJ2-7, with D perhaps matching TRBD2 (5 bases). CDR3 length: 14 residues. The germline V gene encodes CDR1 SGDLS and CDR2 YYNGEE. With 0 bases removed from V and 3 bases from J, the gap between germline ends came to 10 bases. The CDR3 nucleotides read TGTGCCAGCAGCGTAGCTGACGGGAACTACGAGCAGTACTTC. Protein: CASSVADGNYEQYF.

The DNA of the CDR3 is TGTGCCACCAGCAGAGATCGGGCGTTCTCCTATAATTCACCCCTCCACTTT. Amino acids: CATSRDRAFSYNSPLHF. This chain joins TRBV15 and TRBJ1-6; D remains unclear. The CDR3 runs 17 residues. CDR1 is LNHNV, CDR2 YYDKDF, per germline (reference sequence). Trimming took 0 bases from V and 0 from J, leaving 9 bases between them.